The present entry profiles one T cell receptor beta chain with its context. This clone's antigen is unknown. No base quality information exists; no much larger clone differs at one position. The sample is drawn from a study of shared T cell receptors in the human thymus (dated by TCRdb to the early 2020s). Notes on the research overall: The study investigated the way shared, self-reactive T-cell receptor alpha chains are produced in the human thymus.

CDR1 and CDR2 (MNHNS, SASEGT) derive from the germline V gene. The CDR3 goes from the cysteine to the phenylalanine over 13 residues. Only the CDR3 portion is preserved as DNA: 39 bases, with reading frame beginning at the first base. Trimming takes 6 bases from V and 5 bases from J, and the germline ends sit 14 bases apart. Preparation of the library involved the immunoSEQ multiplex PCR assay. Entries here come from immuneACCESS through TCRdb and include only in-frame sequences with V and J called. Some clones fail to appear in such tables; in the studies checked, an unresolved V gene covers under half of the shortfall, and the cause of the remainder is unknown. The sample data list around 340,000 clones, and approximately 95% of these were observed just once. The ten largest clonotypes hold approximately 0.018% of the sample.

Sequencing input: thymocytes. The chain is encoded by TRBV6-1 joined to TRBJ2-7; TRBD1 is a possible D gene, resting on 5 matching bases. The receptor comes from a human donor. The CDR3 sequence is CASSKGYGDEQYF. The nucleotide sequence is given as TGTGCCAGCAGCAAGGGGTATGGGGACGAGCAGTACTTC.